These 2 T cell receptor beta chains originate from one sample sequenced in a study of tumor-infiltrating lymphocytes in primary liver carcinoma listed by TCRdb under 2017. Without any cell sorting, total RNA and DNA were extracted together from 20-30 mg of bulk tissue using the AllPrep DNA/RNA mini kit. Sequencing was carried out with an Illumina HiSeq 2500. TCRbeta-specific cDNA was reverse-transcribed from about 500 ng total RNA using a constant-region primer and ProtoScript II reverse transcriptase. TCRbeta libraries were built with three nested multiplex PCR rounds, a slightly modified ARM-PCR procedure. Each of the first two PCR rounds ran for around 10 cycles using multiplex TRBV1-TRBV30 forward primers together with a Cbeta reverse primer. The public reads were quality trimmed at Q25 with fastp and then assembled into clones with MiXCR by TCRdb, keeping productive beta chains. Each record represents a unique CDR3 protein, reported with the most common genes and DNA among its rows. Across this sample there are about 54,000 distinct CDR3 sequences, with about 80% seen only once. The ten most abundant clones make up roughly 26% of the sample.

The material sequenced was liver tumor tissue from sampling region 2. Explained via the paper, the cell subset or site label denotes: tumor region T2, inferior pole. The origin of the receptors is a man in his forties with primary liver carcinoma and hepatitis B virus infection.

This clonotype was recorded at least ten times. V usage is TRBV10-3 and J usage is TRBJ2-7, with 10 nucleotides matching TRBD2. Looked up from germline, CDR1 is ENHRY and CDR2 is SYGVKD. Germline trimming cut 8 bases from V and 3 bases from J; bases unmatched to any gene: 13. The CDR3 has 16 residues. The DNA for the CDR3 is TGTGCCATCCGGGAGAGCGCTAGCGGGAGTAGCTACGAGCAGTACTTC. Protein sequence: CAIRESASGSSYEQYF.

In regard to this clonotype: Lacking the conserved final phenylalanine or tryptophan, this CDR3 likely reflects a read error. The chain links TRBV11-2 to TRBJ2-7; weak D call: TRBD2 (5 bases). CDR1 and CDR2 from the germline V gene are SGHAT and FQNNGV. The CDR3 consists of 15 residues. The CDR3 region is CASTPLEAVHYKQYS. CDR3 bases: TGTGCCAGCACCCCCTTGGAAGCGGTCCACTACAAGCAGTACTCC.